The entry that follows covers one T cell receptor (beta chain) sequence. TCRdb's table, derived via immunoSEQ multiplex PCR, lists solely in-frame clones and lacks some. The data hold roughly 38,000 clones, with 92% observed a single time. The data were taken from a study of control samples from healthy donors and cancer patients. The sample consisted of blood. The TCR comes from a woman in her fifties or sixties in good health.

DNA for the CDR3: TGTGCCAGCAGCTTCAGGGGGGTACCTCCTGGAAACACCATATATTTT. Residues: CASSFRGVPPGNTIYF. The V call is TRBV5-6, the J call TRBJ1-3, with 7 bases matching TRBD1. Germline CDR1 and CDR2: SGHDT and YYEEEE. CDR3 length equals 16 residues. Trimming took 2 bases from V and 2 from J; bases not matched to a gene: 7.